The 20 T cell receptor beta chains listed next were all sequenced from one sample in a study of cytomegalovirus exposure and HLA in healthy donors. Vbeta (60) and Jbeta (13) primers were used in the PCR. Clones were sequenced by immunoSEQ multiplex PCR, and TCRdb holds only the in-frame ones, with some missing. The top ten clones hold approximately 3.1% of a sample with some 120,000 clones, around 75% of them seen once. The sample comprised PBMCs. All receptors derive from a man aged 25 to 40 in good health and CMV-seronegative.

The V call is TRBV28, the J call TRBJ1-5; D call uncertain. Germline values: CDR1 MDHEN, CDR2 SYDVKM. CDR3 length: 13 residues. Trimming took 6 bases from V and 9 from J, leaving 15 bases between them. The CDR3 nucleotides are TGTGCCAGCAGACCCCCCGACCGGGGGCCCCAGCATTTT. Encoded protein: CASRPPDRGPQHF.

This chain uses TRBV5-6 with TRBJ1-4; 10 bases fit TRBD1. The length of the CDR3 is 15 residues. The germline CDR1 and CDR2 sequences are SGHDT and YYEEEE. With 2 bases clipped from V and 7 bases from J, the junction kept 5 bases outside the gene matches. CDR3 loop: CASSLGTGVREKLFF. In DNA, the CDR3 is TGTGCCAGCAGCTTAGGGACAGGGGTACGTGAAAAACTGTTTTTT.

Only one count was recorded for this clone. The chain recombines TRBV7-2 with TRBJ2-7, with TRBD1 matching 9 bases. Germline V gene sequence: CDR1 SGHTA, CDR2 FQGNSA. The CDR3 has 12 amino acids. J gave up 5 bases and V 6 bases, and 2 bases lay outside the gene matches. The CDR3 sequence: CASRGTGNEQYF. In nucleotides, the CDR3 is TGTGCCAGCAGGGGGACAGGGAACGAGCAGTACTTC.

This chain uses TRBV7-2 with TRBJ2-7; no clear D gene. Trimming pared 1 base from V and 2 bases from J, leaving 6 bases between. Looked up from germline, CDR1 is SGHTA and CDR2 is FQGNSA. CDR3 length: 13 residues. CDR3 bases: TGTGCCAGCAGCTTAGTCCCTACCTACGAGCAGTACTTC. It encodes CASSLVPTYEQYF.

The V and J genes are TRBV29-1 and TRBJ1-2, with unresolved D. The CDR3 extends over 13 amino acids. Germline values: CDR1 SQVTM, CDR2 ANQGSEA. V lost 3 bases and J 5 bases, leaving 13 bases between the germline ends. CDR3: CSVESGSRYGYTF. Written as DNA, the CDR3 is TGCAGCGTTGAGTCCGGGTCCCGGTATGGCTACACCTTC.

This chain connects TRBV30 to TRBJ2-3; 11 bases agree with TRBD2. Germline V gene lookup returns CDR1 GTSNPN and CDR2 SVGIG (reference sequence). With 5 bases clipped from V and 4 bases from J, the junction kept 2 bases outside the gene matches. This CDR3 is built from 13 residues. The CDR3 DNA sequence: TGTGCCTGGGTAGCGGGGGGGCCAGATACGCAGTATTTT. Translated, it gives CAWVAGGPDTQYF.

The chain has TRBV9 and TRBJ1-2; possible D gene TRBD1, 6 bases. This CDR3 contains 14 residues. Germline V gene sequence: CDR1 SGDLS, CDR2 YYNGEE. V was shortened by 4 bases and J by 5 bases, with 15 bases between the two germline ends. Written as DNA, the CDR3 is TGTGCCAGCAGCTTAGGACAGCCGAGATATGGCTACACCTTC. Residues: CASSLGQPRYGYTF.

This chain links TRBV28 with TRBJ1-2; 9 bases map to TRBD1. This CDR3 comprises 16 residues. The junction had 10 bases not matched to a gene; V was cut back by 7 bases and J by 1 base. CDR1 is MDHEN, CDR2 SYDVKM, per germline. CDR3 bases: TGTGCCAGCATCCCTTTGACAGGGGGTTTTAACTATGGCTACACCTTC. Protein product: CASIPLTGGFNYGYTF.

The rearrangement joins TRBV29-1 to TRBJ2-1; the D is unclear. The CDR3 is 10 residues long. Looked up from germline, CDR1 is SQVTM and CDR2 is ANQGSEA. Between the trimmed V and J ends, which lost 7 bases and 8 bases, there was a span of 9 bases. CDR3 DNA sequence: TGCAGCGCGAGAGGTCATGAGCAGTTCTTC. Its protein product is CSARGHEQFF.

The V gene is TRBV18, the J gene TRBJ2-7, with D possibly TRBD2 on 5 matching bases. CDR3 length: 14 residues. V was shortened by 3 bases and J by 0 bases, with 9 bases between the two germline ends. Germline assignment: CDR1 KGHSH and CDR2 LQKENI. The CDR3 loop is CASSPAGDSYEQYF. CDR3 bases: TGTGCCAGCTCACCGGCGGGCGACTCCTACGAGCAGTACTTC.

The chain couples TRBV5-1 to TRBJ2-1; D is possibly TRBD1 (6 bases). Looked up from germline, CDR1 is SGHRS and CDR2 is YFSETQ. The germline V and J ends were trimmed by 4 bases and 8 bases, with 19 bases remaining between them. The length of the CDR3 is 15 residues. The CDR3 bases are TGCGCCAGCAGCATTGGTACCGGACAGAGCTATGAGCAGTTCTTC. It is translated as CASSIGTGQSYEQFF. The complete variable domain, with remaining parts taken from reference TRBV5-1 and TRBJ2-1, reads KAGVTQTPRYLIKTRGQQVTLSCSPISGHRSVSWYQQTPGQGLQFLFEYFSETQRNKGNFPGRFSGRQFSNSRSEMNVSTLELGDSALYLCASSIGTGQSYEQFFGPGTRLTVL.

The chain uses TRBV5-5 and TRBJ1-1, with a possible D match to TRBD1 (6 bases). The V end lost 7 bases, the J end lost 7 bases, and 14 bases lay between the germline ends. The germline V gene has CDR1 SGHKS and CDR2 YYEKEE (reference sequence). There are 12 residues in the CDR3. CDR3 amino acids: CASLGARIEAFF. The CDR3 nucleotides are TGTGCCAGCTTGGGGGCGAGAATTGAAGCTTTCTTT.

This clone was counted only a few times. V gene TRBV5-1 combines with J gene TRBJ2-2, with 7 nucleotides matching TRBD2. The CDR3 contains 16 residues. Germline CDR1 SGHRS, CDR2 YFSETQ. Trimming removed 4 bases from V and 3 bases from J; junction bases left unmatched: 9. In nucleotides, the CDR3 is TGCGCCAGCAGCCTGACGGGGGGTATCTACACCGGGGAGCTGTTTTTT. Its protein is CASSLTGGIYTGELFF.

V usage is TRBV29-1 and J usage is TRBJ2-7, with 7 bases matching TRBD1. Trimming took 4 bases from V and 5 from J; bases not matched to a gene: 8. The CDR3 loop spans 13 amino acids. Per germline, CDR1 SQVTM and CDR2 ANQGSEA. This CDR3 is CSVVIQGLNEQYF. The CDR3 bases are TGCAGCGTTGTAATACAGGGGCTTAACGAGCAGTACTTC.

The chain uses TRBV5-1 and TRBJ2-7; 11 nucleotides align to TRBD2. Losses at the gene ends were 4 bases for V and 7 bases for J; bases not matched to a gene: 13. Germline V gene sequence: CDR1 SGHRS, CDR2 YFSETQ. The CDR3 runs 16 residues. The CDR3 region has the DNA TGCGCCAGCAGCGAGGCGGTGACTAGCGGGGAAGAAGAGCAGTACTTC. Translation: CASSEAVTSGEEEQYF.

V and J are TRBV6-1 and TRBJ2-5, with D uncertain. This CDR3 region has 15 residues. CDR1 MNHNS and CDR2 SASEGT come from the germline V gene. Trimming cost V 1 base and J 2 bases, with 11 bases left between them. CDR3 sequence (DNA): TGTGCCAGCAGTGAAGTGTCAGTTGATCAAGAGACCCAGTACTTC. Residues: CASSEVSVDQETQYF.

This CDR3 is CASKGQSNTGELFF. Written as DNA, the CDR3 is TGTGCCAGTAAGGGACAGTCGAACACCGGGGAGCTGTTTTTT. The gene calls are TRBV28 and TRBJ2-2; 7 bases map to TRBD1. CDR1 and CDR2 from the germline V gene are MDHEN and SYDVKM. Trimming removed 9 bases from V and 0 bases from J; junction bases left unmatched: 4. This CDR3 has 14 amino acids.

This clone showed up just a few times. This chain uses TRBV6-5 with TRBJ2-3; TRBD2 is a possible D gene (5 bases). CDR3 length equals 15 residues. Germline loops: CDR1 MNHEY, CDR2 SVGAGI. V gave up 0 bases and J gave up 3 bases, with 10 bases separating them. The CDR3, as DNA: TGTGCCAGCAGTTACTCCGGGGAGTTGACAGATACGCAGTATTTT. As protein: CASSYSGELTDTQYF.

This clone was picked up a small number of times. V gene TRBV19 combines with J gene TRBJ1-1; TRBD1 might be the D (6 bases). CDR1 LNHDA and CDR2 SQIVND come from the germline V gene (reference sequence). Trimming removed 4 bases from V and 2 bases from J, with 11 bases in between. This CDR3 is built from 14 residues. The CDR3 spells CASSSWTDNTEAFF. The CDR3 coding sequence is TGTGCCAGTAGTAGTTGGACAGATAACACTGAAGCTTTCTTT.

In this sample, this clone turned up once. This chain links TRBV5-6 with TRBJ2-5, with D tentatively TRBD2 (5 bases). The CDR3 totals 14 residues. The V gene's germline CDR1 is SGHDT and CDR2 YYEEEE. Trimming took 2 bases from V and 5 from J, leaving 13 bases between them. The CDR3 loop is CASSFDYQGETQYF. DNA of the CDR3: TGTGCCAGCAGCTTCGACTATCAAGGGGAGACCCAGTACTTC.